The rows below give T cell receptor beta chains drawn from one sample of a study of shared clonotypes between healthy human individuals. Method: immunoSEQ multiplex PCR; TCRdb's copy keeps in-frame clones and lacks some. The sample records about 2 million clones, roughly 94% being singletons. Source material: naive CD4+ T cells sorted from blood. All receptors derive from a man between 18 and 29 years old in good health. Each CDR3 is given with its conserved first and last residue.

V: TRBV30; J: TRBJ1-3; CDR3: CAWSVRGGDLVYF
V: TRBV6-5; J: TRBJ2-1; CDR3: CASSSNDHPSRYEQFF
V: TRBV19; J: TRBJ1-1; CDR3: CASSIQGGTEAFF
V: TRBV28; J: TRBJ1-5; CDR3: CASSLTGPPHPNQPQHF
V: TRBV4-3; J: TRBJ1-1; CDR3: CASSQERTAKAFF
V: TRBV10-3; J: TRBJ1-3; CDR3: CAISESDRGQGRNTIYF
V: TRBV28; J: TRBJ2-7; CDR3: CASSAGQGADEQYF
V: TRBV4-1; J: TRBJ1-1; CDR3: CASSQGPQAGRLNTEAFF
V: TRBV7-3; J: TRBJ2-1; CDR3: CASSLKQGADEQFF
V: TRBV7-2; J: TRBJ2-4; CDR3: CASSLDLVGGLAKNIQYF
V: TRBV10-3; J: TRBJ1-1; CDR3: CAISDLKGADTEAFF
V: TRBV6-1; J: TRBJ2-5; CDR3: CASSRDRGLWETQYF
V: TRBV6-1; J: TRBJ2-7; CDR3: CASRAMLAGGYEQYF